One sample yielded the 18 T cell receptor beta chains listed below, sequenced in a study of T cell changes during pregnancy in multiple sclerosis. Repertoires were generated with immunoSEQ multiplex PCR, while TCRdb's copy carries only in-frame clones and drops some. Among about 70,000 clones, about 91% were seen once, and the ten largest hold 1.4% to 1.5%. The sample was peripheral blood, taken after pregnancy. These receptors all come from a female donor with multiple sclerosis, enrolled in a pregnancy study.

This chain links TRBV5-1 with TRBJ2-3, with a weak D call TRBD2 (6 bases). The CDR3 is 15 amino acids. Germline V gene sequence: CDR1 SGHRS, CDR2 YFSETQ. V was shortened by 1 base and J by 3 bases, with 12 bases between the two germline ends. CDR3 sequence (DNA): TGCGCCAGCAGCTTGAATACGGGAGTGACAGATACGCAGTATTTT. It codes for CASSLNTGVTDTQYF.

The chain uses TRBV11-2 and TRBJ1-5; D possibly corresponds to TRBD1 (5 bases). CDR1 and CDR2 (germline): SGHAT, FQNNGV. V was cut by 1 base and J by 2 bases, with 9 bases left in between. CDR3 length: 15 residues. CDR3 residues: CASSLGWGGNQPQHF. For the CDR3, the DNA is TGTGCCAGCAGCTTAGGATGGGGGGGCAATCAGCCCCAGCATTTT. Filled out from reference TRBV11-2 and TRBJ1-5, the complete variable domain reads EAGVAQSPRYKIIEKRQSVAFWCNPISGHATLYWYQQILGQGPKLLIQFQNNGVVDDSQLPKDRFSAERLKGVDSTLKIQPAKLEDSAVYLCASSLGWGGNQPQHFGDGTRLSIL.

The chain has TRBV2 and TRBJ1-4; 10 positions agree with TRBD1. Germline-derived CDR1 and CDR2 are SNHLY and FYNNEI. Trimming took 7 bases from V and 8 from J; bases not matched to a gene: 4. This CDR3 region has 13 residues. CDR3 loop: CASKGQGKEKLFF. CDR3 DNA sequence: TGTGCCAGCAAGGGACAGGGGAAGGAAAAACTGTTTTTT.

V is TRBV29-1 and J is TRBJ2-5, with D possibly being TRBD2 (6 bases). The CDR3 sequence is 12 residues long. CDR1 and CDR2 from the germline V gene are SQVTM and ANQGSEA. The germline V and J ends were trimmed by 1 base and 6 bases, with 9 bases remaining between them. CDR3 residues: CSVEGGVKTQYF. For the CDR3, the DNA is TGCAGCGTTGAAGGGGGGGTCAAGACCCAGTACTTC.

J is TRBJ2-3 and V is TRBV2; D may be TRBD2 (6 bases). Between the trimmed V and J ends, which lost 6 bases and 8 bases, there was a span of 18 bases. This CDR3 has 14 amino acids. CDR1 and CDR2 from the germline V gene are SNHLY and FYNNEI. The DNA for the CDR3 is TGTGCCAGCAGCCCGCGGGGCCCCGGGGGTACGCAGTATTTT. Translated, it gives CASSPRGPGGTQYF. Based on the CDR3 plus reference TRBV2 and TRBJ2-3, the full variable domain is EPEVTQTPSHQVTQMGQEVILRCVPISNHLYFYWYRQILGQKVEFLVSFYNNEISEKSEIFDDQFSVERPDGSNFTLKIRSTKLEDSAMYFCASSPRGPGGTQYFGPGTRLTVL.

In its sample, this clone was seen once. The CDR3 is CASSPGLAGTTHEQYF. The CDR3 bases are TGTGCCAGCAGCCCGGGACTAGCGGGAACTACCCACGAGCAGTACTTC. The chain uses TRBV7-2 and TRBJ2-7; 13 bases match TRBD2. CDR1 is SGHTA and CDR2 is FQGNSA in the germline V gene. The CDR3 spans 16 residues. Trimming removed 5 bases from V and 5 bases from J; junction bases left unmatched: 9.

V gene TRBV13 combines with J gene TRBJ1-1, with 11 bases fitting TRBD1. CDR1 and CDR2 from the germline V gene are PRHDT and FYEKMQ (reference sequence). The CDR3 totals 13 residues. Trimming at V came to 2 bases and at J to 12 bases, leaving 5 bases not matched to a gene. This CDR3 is CASSLRTGGLTFF. The CDR3 nucleotides are TGTGCCAGCAGCTTACGGACAGGGGGCTTAACTTTCTTT. The entire variable domain, with the rest obtained from reference TRBV13 and TRBJ1-1, is as follows: AAGVIQSPRHLIKEKRETATLKCYPIPRHDTVYWYQQGPGQDPQFLISFYEKMQSDKGSIPDRFSAQQFSDYHSELNMSSLELGDSALYFCASSLRTGGLTFFGQGTRLTVV.

This clone was observed once. CDR3 DNA: TGTGCCAGCAGCTCCGACGGACTAGCGGCCACCGGGGAGCTGTTTTTT. This gives the protein CASSSDGLAATGELFF. V usage is TRBV13 and J usage is TRBJ2-2; TRBD2 matches 10 bases. Germline CDR1 PRHDT, CDR2 FYEKMQ (reference sequence). With 4 bases clipped from V and 4 bases from J, the junction kept 6 bases outside the gene matches. The CDR3 loop spans 16 amino acids.

The rearrangement joins TRBV28 to TRBJ1-1; D is unresolved. This CDR3 spans 13 amino acids. Per germline, CDR1 MDHEN and CDR2 SYDVKM. The V end was cut by 6 bases, the J end by 2 bases, with 10 bases between. The CDR3 DNA is TGTGCCAGCAGCCCGGCGACTAACACTGAAGCTTTCTTT. Its translation: CASSPATNTEAFF.

V usage is TRBV19 and J usage is TRBJ2-3; the match to TRBD1 covers 7 bases. The CDR3 spans 15 residues. The ends lost 7 bases at V and 7 bases at J; junction bases unmatched: 14. Germline CDR1 reads LNHDA; CDR2 reads SQIVND (reference sequence). The CDR3 here is CASNSRQGAFYTQYF. As DNA, the CDR3 is TGTGCCAGTAACTCCCGACAGGGTGCTTTTTATACGCAGTATTTT.

The rearrangement joins TRBV5-1 to TRBJ1-5; possibly TRBD1 for D (5 bases). Looked up from germline, CDR1 is SGHRS and CDR2 is YFSETQ. Trimming stripped 0 bases from V and 7 bases from J, with 14 bases between. CDR3 length: 15 residues. The CDR3 nucleotides read TGCGCCAGCAGCTTGGGGGCGGGGGAGGAGCAGCCCCAGCATTTT. The encoded protein is CASSLGAGEEQPQHF.

V usage is TRBV10-3 and J usage is TRBJ1-1; 8 nucleotides line up with TRBD1. The ends lost 10 bases at V and 0 bases at J; junction bases unmatched: 4. Germline values: CDR1 ENHRY, CDR2 SYGVKD. This CDR3 has 13 amino acids. CDR3 DNA: TGTGCCACCCGACAGGGGATGAACACTGAAGCTTTCTTT. Translated, it gives CATRQGMNTEAFF.

This clone appeared once. The gene calls are TRBV5-5 and TRBJ1-4, with 7 bases lining up with TRBD1. V lost 4 bases and J lost 4; bases outside the gene matches: 7. The V gene's germline CDR1 is SGHKS and CDR2 YYEKEE (reference sequence). This CDR3 has 15 residues. The CDR3 loop is CASSVGDSYNEKLFF. The CDR3 DNA sequence: TGTGCCAGCAGCGTCGGGGACAGCTATAATGAAAAACTGTTTTTT.

The chain employs TRBV4-1 and TRBJ2-1; TRBD2 agrees at 8 bases. The CDR3 consists of 16 residues. J lost 3 bases, V lost 1 base, and 5 bases had no gene match. Germline CDR1 is MGHRA and CDR2 is YSYEKL. The CDR3 DNA is TGCGCCAGCAGCCAAGTACTAGCGGAACTCTACAATGAGCAGTTCTTC. This sequence encodes CASSQVLAELYNEQFF.

The gene calls are TRBV10-3 and TRBJ2-1; 10 positions agree with TRBD2. The CDR3 covers 16 residues. V trimming: 5 bases; J trimming: 5 bases; junction bases outside the gene matches: 9. Germline assignment: CDR1 ENHRY and CDR2 SYGVKD. The CDR3 DNA reads TGTGCCATCAGTCCCCCGGGACTAGCGCTTGACAATGAGCAGTTCTTC. Protein: CAISPPGLALDNEQFF.

This chain uses TRBV7-9 with TRBJ1-1, with D uncertain. The CDR3 consists of 12 residues. Per germline, CDR1 SEHNR and CDR2 FQNEAQ (reference sequence). V shed 3 bases and J shed 6 bases, with 8 bases lying between them. The CDR3 DNA sequence: TGTGCCAGCAGCTTTTGGGAGTCTGAAGCTTTCTTT. Its translation: CASSFWESEAFF.

This clone was detected once. V and J are TRBV9 and TRBJ2-3, with TRBD1 matching over 10 bases. Germline-derived CDR1 and CDR2 are SGDLS and YYNGEE. The J segment lost 1 base and the V segment lost 2 bases, leaving 7 bases of the junction unmatched. This CDR3 is 17 amino acids long. CDR3 amino acids: CASSVRDRGIRTDTQYF. The CDR3 DNA sequence: TGTGCCAGCAGCGTGCGGGACAGGGGAATTCGCACAGATACGCAGTATTTT.

J is TRBJ1-4 and V is TRBV19, with TRBD1 matching over 8 bases. The CDR3 loop spans 15 amino acids. Per the germline V gene, CDR1 is LNHDA and CDR2 is SQIVND (reference sequence). V was pared by 5 bases and J by 2 bases, with 4 bases of the junction left unmatched. Here the CDR3 reads CASSAGQATNEKLFF. The CDR3 DNA reads as TGTGCCAGTAGTGCGGGACAGGCGACTAATGAAAAACTGTTTTTT. The full variable domain, completed using reference TRBV19 and TRBJ1-4, is DGGITQSPKYLFRKEGQNVTLSCEQNLNHDAMYWYRQDPGQGLRLIYYSQIVNDFQKGDIAEGYSVSREKKESFPLTVTSAQKNPTAFYLCASSAGQATNEKLFFGSGTQLSVL.